This T cell receptor beta chain appears in the sequencing data of a study of blood T cells in healthy people across ages. Notes on the study in general: Estimated diversity across one million T cells was deemed an underestimate. Roughly linearly, TCR beta diversity per million T cells fell as age increased.

This CDR3 has 17 residues. Germline values: CDR1 SSHAT, CDR2 FNYEAQ (reference sequence). Worth noting for this clonotype: Its matching antigen is unknown. Germline is not matched at one junction end, which may reflect a read error.

In terms of origin and age, donors were healthy Caucasian individuals from Russia aged 6 to 90. A second about 6 to 12 cycle PCR used barcoded and J-beta primers. Each single sample gave us at least 2.5 million CDR3-containing paired-end reads. TCRdb called the 5' RACE reads again in MiXCR, with one record for every CDR3 protein. The sample has approximately 850,000 distinct CDR3 sequences, 55% to 70% seen once; the top ten hold about 20%. The TCR comes from a man in his thirties or forties in good health. The genes are TRBV7-7 and TRBJ2-1; 11 bases are a match to TRBD1. What was sequenced was blood. The CDR3 loop reads CASSRGRGTGGADEQFF. CDR3 sequence (DNA): TGTGCTAGCAGCCGGGGCAGGGGGACAGGGGGTGCGGATGAGCAGTTCTTC.